What follows are 6 T cell receptor beta chains derived from one specimen sequenced in a study of CD8+ T cells in alopecia areata (dated by TCRdb to 2016 to 2018). Receptors were amplified or captured by the immunoSEQ multiplex PCR assay. For TCR sequencing, RNA was extracted from every sample and reverse transcribed into cDNA to serve as template. TCRdb carries this immuneACCESS record with in-frame sequences only. Its versions omit some clonotypes, under half of them owing to an unresolved V gene in the studies checked, with the rest unexplained. The sample records roughly 190,000 clones, about three fifths of which are singletons. Roughly 3.3% of the sample lies in the top ten. The label giving this sample's time point can be read as: around 4 weeks on oral tofacitinib. What this sample's treatment or condition label stands for: oral pan-JAK inhibitor, 5-10 mg twice daily. This specimen was CD4+ T cells sorted from blood, taken at week 4, from a patient treated with tofacitinib. The receptors here all came from a human donor with alopecia areata.

The gene calls are TRBV27 and TRBJ1-2; the D gene is possibly TRBD1 (6 bases). V was cut by 5 bases and J by 4 bases, with 17 bases left in between. CDR1 and CDR2 from the germline V gene are MNHEY and SMNVEV (reference sequence). There are 15 residues in the CDR3. The DNA for the CDR3 is TGTGCCAGCAGTCCAAAGCCGGGGGGCGGCTATGGCTACACCTTC. Translating it yields CASSPKPGGGYGYTF.

The V and J genes are TRBV30 and TRBJ2-5; D gene ambiguous. This CDR3 region has 13 residues. CDR1 GTSNPN and CDR2 SVGIG come from the germline V gene (reference sequence). Trimming took 0 bases from V and 2 from J, leaving 7 bases between them. DNA of the CDR3: TGTGCCTGGAGTGTACGTCAGCAAGAGACCCAGTACTTC. Its translation: CAWSVRQQETQYF.

The chain employs TRBV5-1 and TRBJ2-5; possible D gene TRBD2, 5 bases. This CDR3 comprises 16 residues. V was clipped by 0 bases and J by 5 bases, with 17 bases between them. Germline values: CDR1 SGHRS, CDR2 YFSETQ. In DNA form, the CDR3 reads TGCGCCAGCAGCTTGGCCGGTCTCTCGGGAAGGGAGACCCAGTACTTC. This translates into CASSLAGLSGRETQYF.

The CDR3 bases are TGTGCCTGGAGTGGGACTGGGGCAGATACGCAGTATTTT. It is translated as CAWSGTGADTQYF. This chain links TRBV30 with TRBJ2-3; perhaps TRBD2 as D (5 bases). Trimming pared 1 base from V and 4 bases from J, leaving 9 bases between. The CDR3 spans 13 residues. Germline lookup yields CDR1 GTSNPN and CDR2 SVGIG (reference sequence).

The J gene is TRBJ2-2, the V gene TRBV30; perhaps TRBD1 as D (6 bases). Trimming removed 6 bases at V and 1 base at J, with 15 bases between. Germline V gene sequence: CDR1 GTSNPN, CDR2 SVGIG (reference sequence). The CDR3 runs to 15 residues. CDR3 sequence reads: CACLQGGLNTGELFF. The CDR3 nucleotides are TGTGCCTGCCTACAAGGGGGATTGAACACCGGGGAGCTGTTTTTT.

The chain carries TRBV7-8 and TRBJ2-5, with TRBD2 matching 7 bases. Germline CDR1 SGHVS, CDR2 FQNEAQ. This CDR3 comprises 17 residues. The V gene end was trimmed by 1 base and the J gene end by 1 base; junction bases not matched to a gene: 9. DNA of the CDR3: TGTGCCAGCAGCTTAGTTTGGGACTACCAAACCCAAGAGACCCAGTACTTC. Translation: CASSLVWDYQTQETQYF.